This entry describes one T cell receptor beta chain. The antigen is not known. The data belong to a study of blood T cells in healthy people across ages. Study conclusions and caveats: The fall in TCR beta diversity per million T cells was roughly linear with age. Aged donors had fewer naive CD4+ cells and lower diversity than long-lived donors. Naive T cell percentage by flow cytometry tracked strongly with beta diversity.

A second roughly 6 to 11 cycle PCR used barcoded and J-beta primers. From each sample, at least 3 million paired-end reads containing CDR3 were obtained. TCRdb redid the calling of the 5' RACE reads with MiXCR, one entry per CDR3 protein. Found here are 1,300,000 or so distinct CDR3 sequences, approximately 63% of them singletons; the top ten hold about 6.7%. Germline CDR1 reads SGHTA; CDR2 reads FQGNSA. The CDR3 is 14 amino acids. Germline trimming cut 7 bases from V and 13 bases from J; bases unmatched to any gene: 15. The sequence was collected from a young man in good health. The chain combines TRBV7-2 with TRBJ1-4; TRBD1 matches at 7 bases. Sequencing was done on a sample of blood. The CDR3 protein is CASNSPGQKGGLFF. For the CDR3, the DNA is TGTGCCAGCAATTCCCCGGGACAGAAGGGTGGACTGTTTTTT.